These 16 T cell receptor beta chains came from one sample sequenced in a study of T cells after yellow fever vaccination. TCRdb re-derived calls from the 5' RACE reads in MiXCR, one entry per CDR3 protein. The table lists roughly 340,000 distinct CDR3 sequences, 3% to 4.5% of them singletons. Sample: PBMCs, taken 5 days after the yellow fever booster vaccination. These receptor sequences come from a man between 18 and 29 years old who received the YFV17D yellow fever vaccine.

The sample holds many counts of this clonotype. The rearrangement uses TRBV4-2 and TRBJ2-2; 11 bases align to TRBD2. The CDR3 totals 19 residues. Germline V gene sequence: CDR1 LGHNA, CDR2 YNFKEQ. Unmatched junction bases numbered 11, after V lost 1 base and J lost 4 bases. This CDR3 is CASSQGALAGGKGTGELFF. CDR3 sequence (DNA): TGTGCCAGCAGCCAAGGAGCTCTAGCGGGGGGCAAGGGCACCGGGGAGCTGTTTTTT.

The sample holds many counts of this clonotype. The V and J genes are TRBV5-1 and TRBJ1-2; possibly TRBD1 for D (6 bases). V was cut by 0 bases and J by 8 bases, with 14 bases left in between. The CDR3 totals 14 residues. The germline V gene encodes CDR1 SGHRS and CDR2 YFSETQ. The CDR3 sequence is CASSLAEGVDGYTF. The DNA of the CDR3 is TGCGCCAGCAGCTTGGCCGAGGGGGTCGACGGCTACACCTTC.

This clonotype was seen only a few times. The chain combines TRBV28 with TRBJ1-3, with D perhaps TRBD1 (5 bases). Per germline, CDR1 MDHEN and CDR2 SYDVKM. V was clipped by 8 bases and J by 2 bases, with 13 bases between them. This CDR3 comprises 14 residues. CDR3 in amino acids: CASCAGGAGNTIYF. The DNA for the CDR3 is TGTGCCAGCTGCGCGGGGGGGGCTGGAAACACCATATATTTT.

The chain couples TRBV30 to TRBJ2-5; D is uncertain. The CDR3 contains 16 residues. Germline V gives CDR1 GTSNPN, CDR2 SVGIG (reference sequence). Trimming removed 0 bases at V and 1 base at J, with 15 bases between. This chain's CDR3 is CAWSVRSGLSQETQYF. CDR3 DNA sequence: TGTGCCTGGAGTGTAAGGTCAGGATTAAGCCAAGAGACCCAGTACTTC.

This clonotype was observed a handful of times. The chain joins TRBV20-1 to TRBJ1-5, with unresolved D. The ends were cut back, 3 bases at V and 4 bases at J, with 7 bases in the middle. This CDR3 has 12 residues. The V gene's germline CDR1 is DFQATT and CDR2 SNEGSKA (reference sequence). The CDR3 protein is CSASSGNQPQHF. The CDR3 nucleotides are TGCAGTGCTAGCTCCGGGAATCAGCCCCAGCATTTT.

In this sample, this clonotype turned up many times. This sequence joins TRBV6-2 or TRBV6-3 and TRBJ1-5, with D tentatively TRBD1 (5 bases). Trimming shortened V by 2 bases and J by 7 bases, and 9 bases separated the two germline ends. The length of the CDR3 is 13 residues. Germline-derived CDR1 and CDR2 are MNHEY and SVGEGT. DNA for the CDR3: TGTGCCAGCAGTTACCGACAGTCCCAGCCCCAGCATTTT. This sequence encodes CASSYRQSQPQHF.

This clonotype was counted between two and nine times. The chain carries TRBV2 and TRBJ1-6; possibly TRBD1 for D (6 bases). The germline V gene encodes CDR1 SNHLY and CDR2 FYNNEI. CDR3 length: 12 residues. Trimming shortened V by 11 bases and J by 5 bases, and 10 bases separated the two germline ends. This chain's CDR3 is CAGGLNNSPLHF. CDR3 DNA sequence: TGTGCCGGGGGGCTGAATAATTCACCCCTCCACTTT.

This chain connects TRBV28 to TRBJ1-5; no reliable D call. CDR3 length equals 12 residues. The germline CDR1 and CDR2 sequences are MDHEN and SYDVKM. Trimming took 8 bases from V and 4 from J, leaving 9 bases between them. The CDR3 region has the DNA TGTGCCAGCCGTATACTTAATCAGCCCCAGCATTTT. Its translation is CASRILNQPQHF.

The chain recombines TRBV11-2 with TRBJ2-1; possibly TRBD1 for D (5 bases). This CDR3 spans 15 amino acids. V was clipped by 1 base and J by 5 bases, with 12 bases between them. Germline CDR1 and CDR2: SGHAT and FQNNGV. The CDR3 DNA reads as TGTGCCAGCAGCTTAGTTAGGGGAAAGGACAATGAGCAGTTCTTC. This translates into CASSLVRGKDNEQFF.

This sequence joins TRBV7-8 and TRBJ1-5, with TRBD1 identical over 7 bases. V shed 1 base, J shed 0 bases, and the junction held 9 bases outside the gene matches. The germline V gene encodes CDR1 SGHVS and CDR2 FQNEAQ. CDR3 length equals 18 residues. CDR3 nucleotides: TGTGCCAGCAGCTTAGTACCCAGGGGGGCTTATAGCAATCAGCCCCAGCATTTT. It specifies CASSLVPRGAYSNQPQHF. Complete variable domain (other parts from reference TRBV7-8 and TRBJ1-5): GAGVSQSPRYKVAKRGQDVALRCDPISGHVSLFWYQQALGQGPEFLTYFQNEAQLDKSGLPSDRFFAERPEGSVSTLKIQRTQQEDSAVYLCASSLVPRGAYSNQPQHFGDGTRLSIL.

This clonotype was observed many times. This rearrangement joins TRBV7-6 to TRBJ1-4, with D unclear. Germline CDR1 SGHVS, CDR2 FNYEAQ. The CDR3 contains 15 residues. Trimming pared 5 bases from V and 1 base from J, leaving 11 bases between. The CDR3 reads CASSRQTRTNEKLFF. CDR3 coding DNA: TGTGCCAGCAGCCGTCAGACAAGAACTAATGAAAAACTGTTTTTT.

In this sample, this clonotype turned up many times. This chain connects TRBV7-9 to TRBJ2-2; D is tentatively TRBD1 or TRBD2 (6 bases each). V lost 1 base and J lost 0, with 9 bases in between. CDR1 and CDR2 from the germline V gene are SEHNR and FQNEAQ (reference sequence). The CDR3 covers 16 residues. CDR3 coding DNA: TGTGCCAGCAGCTTAGAAGGGGGGTCGAACACCGGGGAGCTGTTTTTT. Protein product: CASSLEGGSNTGELFF.

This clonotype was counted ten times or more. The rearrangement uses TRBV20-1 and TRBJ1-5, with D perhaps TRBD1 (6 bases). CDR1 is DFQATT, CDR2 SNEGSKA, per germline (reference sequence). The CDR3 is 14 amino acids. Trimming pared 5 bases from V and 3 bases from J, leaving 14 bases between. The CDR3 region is CSAGEQGINQPQHF. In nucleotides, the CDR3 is TGCAGTGCTGGGGAACAGGGAATCAATCAGCCCCAGCATTTT.

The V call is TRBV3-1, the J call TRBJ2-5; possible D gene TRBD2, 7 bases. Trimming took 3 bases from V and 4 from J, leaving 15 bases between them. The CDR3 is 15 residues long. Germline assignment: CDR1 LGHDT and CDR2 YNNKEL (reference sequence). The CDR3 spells CASSHLGGGPETQYF. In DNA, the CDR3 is TGTGCCAGCAGCCATCTGGGGGGGGGCCCAGAGACCCAGTACTTC.

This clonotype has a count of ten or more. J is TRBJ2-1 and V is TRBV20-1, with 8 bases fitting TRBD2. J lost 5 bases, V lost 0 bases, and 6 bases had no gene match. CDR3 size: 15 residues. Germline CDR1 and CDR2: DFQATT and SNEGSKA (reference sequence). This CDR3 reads CSARDPRGGDNEQFF. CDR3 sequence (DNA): TGCAGTGCTAGAGATCCCCGGGGGGGAGACAATGAGCAGTTCTTC.

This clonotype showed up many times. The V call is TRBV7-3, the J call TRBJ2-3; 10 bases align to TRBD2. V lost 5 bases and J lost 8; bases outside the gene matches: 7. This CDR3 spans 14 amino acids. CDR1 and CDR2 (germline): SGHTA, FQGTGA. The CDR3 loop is CASSPTSGEVTQYF. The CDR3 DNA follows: TGTGCCAGCAGCCCCACTAGCGGGGAAGTTACGCAGTATTTT.